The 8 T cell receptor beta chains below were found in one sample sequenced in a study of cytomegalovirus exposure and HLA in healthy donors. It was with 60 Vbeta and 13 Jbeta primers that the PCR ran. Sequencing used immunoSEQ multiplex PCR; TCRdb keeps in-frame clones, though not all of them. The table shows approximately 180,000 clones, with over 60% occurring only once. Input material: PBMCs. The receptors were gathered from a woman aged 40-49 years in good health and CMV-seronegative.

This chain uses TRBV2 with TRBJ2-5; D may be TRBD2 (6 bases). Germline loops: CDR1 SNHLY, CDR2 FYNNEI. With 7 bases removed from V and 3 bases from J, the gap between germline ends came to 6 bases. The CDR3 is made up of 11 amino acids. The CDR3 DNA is TGTGCCAGCAAGCGGGAAGAGACCCAGTACTTC. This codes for CASKREETQYF.

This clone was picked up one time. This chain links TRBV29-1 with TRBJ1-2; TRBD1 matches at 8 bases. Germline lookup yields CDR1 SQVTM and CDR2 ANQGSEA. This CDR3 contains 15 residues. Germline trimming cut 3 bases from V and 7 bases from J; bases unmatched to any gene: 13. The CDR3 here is CSVDRGIDRGIGYTF. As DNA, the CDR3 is TGCAGCGTTGACCGTGGAATTGACAGGGGTATTGGCTACACCTTC. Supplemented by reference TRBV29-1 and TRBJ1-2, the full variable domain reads SAVISQKPSRDICQRGTSLTIQCQVDSQVTMMFWYRQQPGQSLTLIATANQGSEATYESGFVIDKFPISRPNLTFSTLTVSNMSPEDSSIYLCSVDRGIDRGIGYTFGSGTRLTVV.

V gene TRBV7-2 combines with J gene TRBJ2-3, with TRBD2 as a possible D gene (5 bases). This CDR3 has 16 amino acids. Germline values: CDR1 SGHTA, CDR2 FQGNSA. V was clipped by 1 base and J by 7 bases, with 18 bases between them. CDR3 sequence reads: CASSLGYRARGNTQYF. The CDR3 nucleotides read TGTGCCAGCAGCTTAGGGTATAGAGCACGGGGAAATACGCAGTATTTT.

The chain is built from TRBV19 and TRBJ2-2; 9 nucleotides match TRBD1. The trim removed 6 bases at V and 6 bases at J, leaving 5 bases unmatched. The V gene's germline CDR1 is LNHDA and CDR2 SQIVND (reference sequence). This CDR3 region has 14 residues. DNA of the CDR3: TGTGCCAGTAGAGGGACAGGGTTCTCCGGGGAGCTGTTTTTT. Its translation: CASRGTGFSGELFF.

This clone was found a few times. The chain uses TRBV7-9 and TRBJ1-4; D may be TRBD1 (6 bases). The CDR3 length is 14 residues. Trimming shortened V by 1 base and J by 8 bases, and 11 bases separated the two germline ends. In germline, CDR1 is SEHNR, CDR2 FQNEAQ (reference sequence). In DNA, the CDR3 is TGTGCCAGCAGCTTAGTAGGGGGACAAGAAAAACTGTTTTTT. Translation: CASSLVGGQEKLFF.

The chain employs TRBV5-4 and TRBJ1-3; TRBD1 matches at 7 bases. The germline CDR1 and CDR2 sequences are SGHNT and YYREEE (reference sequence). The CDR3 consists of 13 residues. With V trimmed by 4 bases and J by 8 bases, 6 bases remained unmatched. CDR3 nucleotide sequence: TGTGCCAGCAGCAGACAGGGTGGTGACACCATATATTTT. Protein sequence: CASSRQGGDTIYF.

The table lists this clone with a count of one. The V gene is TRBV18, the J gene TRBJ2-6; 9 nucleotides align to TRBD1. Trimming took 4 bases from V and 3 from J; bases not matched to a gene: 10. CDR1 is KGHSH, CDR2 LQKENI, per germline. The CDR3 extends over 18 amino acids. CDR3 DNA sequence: TGTGCCAGCTCACGGCGAACAGGGGGCGCAGGTGGGGCCAACGTCCTGACTTTC. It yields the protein CASSRRTGGAGGANVLTF.

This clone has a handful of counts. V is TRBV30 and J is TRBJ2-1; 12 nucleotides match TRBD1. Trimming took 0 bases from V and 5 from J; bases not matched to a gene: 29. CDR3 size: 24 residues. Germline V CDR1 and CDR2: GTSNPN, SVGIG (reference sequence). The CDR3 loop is CAWSVRESPGQGARTSGKNNEQFF. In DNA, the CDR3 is TGTGCCTGGAGTGTACGGGAATCCCCGGGACAGGGGGCTCGGACTAGCGGAAAAAACAATGAGCAGTTCTTC.